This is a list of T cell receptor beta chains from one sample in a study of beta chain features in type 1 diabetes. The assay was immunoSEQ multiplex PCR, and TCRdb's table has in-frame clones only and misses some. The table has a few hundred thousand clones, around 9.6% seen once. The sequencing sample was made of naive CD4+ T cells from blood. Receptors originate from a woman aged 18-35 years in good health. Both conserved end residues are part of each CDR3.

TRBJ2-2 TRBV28 CASSSTGGVNTGELFF
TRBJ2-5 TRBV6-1 CASSRRDRGFETQYF
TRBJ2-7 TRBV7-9 CASSLDRMAAYEQYF
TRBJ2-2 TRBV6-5 CASRPVAGAGELFF
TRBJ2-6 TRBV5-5 CASSLIWPPSGANVLTF
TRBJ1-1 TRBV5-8 CASSETEMHTEAFF
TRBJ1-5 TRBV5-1 CASSLQDPSNQPQHF
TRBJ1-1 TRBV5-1 CASAAAQHTEAFF
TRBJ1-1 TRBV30 CAWSVGGTEAFF
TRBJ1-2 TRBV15 CATSRPTPIQGAGGYTF
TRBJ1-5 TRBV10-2 CASSDPDFFVQPQHF
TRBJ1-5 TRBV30 CAWSSGDNQPQHF
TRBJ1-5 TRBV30 CAWSVTGRGDQPQHF
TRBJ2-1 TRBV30 CATRRAGSQNNEQFF
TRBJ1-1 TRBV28 CASSLGGDAEAFF
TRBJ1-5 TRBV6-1 CASSVGTGRNQPQHF
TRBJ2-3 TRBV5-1 CASSLVSAGTDTQYF
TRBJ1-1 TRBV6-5 CASSPPTGINTEAFF
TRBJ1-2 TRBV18 CASSPKGQGGYGYTF
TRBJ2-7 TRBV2 CASDRVYEQYF
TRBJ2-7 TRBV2 CASSEGDRRSYEQYF
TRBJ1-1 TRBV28 CASKNTVNTEAFF
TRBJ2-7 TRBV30 CAWSNRGISYEQYF
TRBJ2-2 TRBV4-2 CASRAGTGGRDTGELFF
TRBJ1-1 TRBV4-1 CASSQRDSIMNTEAFF
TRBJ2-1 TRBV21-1 CASSTPWGTGEGYEQFF
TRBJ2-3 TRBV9 CASSPVGGWDTQYF
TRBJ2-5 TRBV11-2 CASSTRQVQETQYF
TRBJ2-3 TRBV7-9 CASSTRDNTDTQYF
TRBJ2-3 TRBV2 CASSRGYSGTDTQYF
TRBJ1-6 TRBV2 CASSETHHRNSPLHF
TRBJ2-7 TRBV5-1 CASSLLGSTSGNEQYF
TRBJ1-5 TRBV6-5 CASSYIGSNQPQHF